The rows below give T cell receptor beta chains drawn from one sample of a study of shared clonotypes between healthy human individuals. Only in-frame clones appear in the TCRdb table, and some are missing; sequencing was by immunoSEQ multiplex PCR. The sample holds around 550,000 clones, approximately 95% seen once. Input material: naive CD4+ T cells sorted from blood. The receptor set was obtained from a woman younger than 45 in good health. The CDR3 runs from the conserved cysteine through the conserved F or W. Size is omitted from some rows. Given values are once, few, many or a class for expanded clones.

V: TRBV2; size: -; J: TRBJ2-5; CDR3: CASSEDAGGEETQYF
V: TRBV28; size: -; J: TRBJ2-7; CDR3: CASSFEGGTYEQYF
V: TRBV5-6; size: -; J: TRBJ2-5; CDR3: CASSSQETQYF
V: TRBV5-1; size: -; J: TRBJ2-7; CDR3: CASSLASRGEQYF
V: TRBV11-2; size: -; J: TRBJ1-4; CDR3: CASSLGTGGGGEKLFF
V: TRBV19; size: -; J: TRBJ2-5; CDR3: CASRLAGQETQYF
V: TRBV5-1; size: -; J: TRBJ2-5; CDR3: CASSWGPGETQYF
V: TRBV28; size: -; J: TRBJ2-7; CDR3: CASRGPGQGGEQYF
V: TRBV5-1; size: -; J: TRBJ2-5; CDR3: CASSFGHQSQETQYF
V: TRBV7-2; size: once; J: TRBJ2-7; CDR3: CASSSLLGLREQYF
V: TRBV11-3; size: -; J: TRBJ2-1; CDR3: CASSLDSGYEQFF
V: TRBV28; size: -; J: TRBJ2-3; CDR3: CASPPSRGLSTDTQYF
V: TRBV11-2; size: once; J: TRBJ2-3; CDR3: CASSRDRGLNTQYF
V: TRBV7-7; size: -; J: TRBJ2-3; CDR3: CASSLLPTGTSGSADTQYF
V: TRBV7-9; size: once; J: TRBJ2-7; CDR3: CASSLAGSLSYEQYF
V: TRBV5-5; size: -; J: TRBJ2-7; CDR3: CASRPAFRGGPAYEQYF
V: TRBV5-1; size: -; J: TRBJ2-2; CDR3: CASSLSLAGGRNTGELFF
V: TRBV9; size: few; J: TRBJ2-7; CDR3: CASSAQGALYEQYF
V: TRBV11-2; size: -; J: TRBJ1-2; CDR3: CASSLEGGGYGYTF
V: TRBV5-5; size: -; J: TRBJ2-7; CDR3: CASSLGLAQPYEQYF
V: TRBV5-1; size: -; J: TRBJ2-5; CDR3: CASRGLAAKETQYF